These 18 T cell receptor beta chains were all obtained from the same sample, sequenced in a study of T cell repertoires in cytomegalovirus infection. These receptors' antigens are unknown. TCRdb reprocessed the reads with MiXCR, giving one entry per CDR3 protein. The sample has 900,000 to 950,000 distinct CDR3 sequences, 25% to 40% seen once. The starting material was cultured CD8+ T cells from PBMCs, obtained from culture after CMV antigen stimulation. The receptors originated from a human donor in good health (CMV status not recorded). Some clones in this sample may be carry-over from other donors' samples.

In this sample, this clonotype turned up a few times. V usage is TRBV6-2 or TRBV6-3 and J usage is TRBJ1-2; 8 bases align to TRBD1. This CDR3 contains 13 residues. Trimming removed 5 bases from V and 4 bases from J; junction bases left unmatched: 3. Germline CDR1 MNHEY, CDR2 SVGEGT. This CDR3 reads CASSTDRVYGYTF. Written as DNA, the CDR3 is TGTGCCAGCAGTACGGACAGGGTCTATGGCTACACCTTC.

The V call is TRBV11-2, the J call TRBJ1-2; weak D call: TRBD1 (5 bases). CDR3 size: 14 residues. Per the germline V gene, CDR1 is SGHAT and CDR2 is FQNNGV. Trimming removed 1 base from V and 6 bases from J, with 12 bases in between. CDR3 DNA sequence: TGTGCCAGCAGCTTAGGGCAGGGCTACCATGGCTACACCTTC. This gives the protein CASSLGQGYHGYTF. Using reference TRBV11-2 and TRBJ1-2 for the parts outside the CDR3, the full variable domain is EAGVAQSPRYKIIEKRQSVAFWCNPISGHATLYWYQQILGQGPKLLIQFQNNGVVDDSQLPKDRFSAERLKGVDSTLKIQPAKLEDSAVYLCASSLGQGYHGYTFGSGTRLTVV.

This clonotype occurred a few times. The rearrangement joins TRBV7-8 to TRBJ2-3, with 10 positions matching TRBD2. Germline V gives CDR1 SGHVS, CDR2 FQNEAQ. This CDR3 region has 19 residues. V was pared by 0 bases and J by 3 bases, with 12 bases of the junction left unmatched. This CDR3 reads CASSLALDSGGSATDTQYF. The CDR3 bases are TGTGCCAGCAGCTTAGCGCTGGATAGCGGGGGGTCGGCGACAGATACGCAGTATTTT.

The count of this clonotype is one. The V and J genes are TRBV4-3 and TRBJ2-1; D is perhaps TRBD1 or TRBD2 (5 bases each). This CDR3 has 15 residues. Germline CDR1 reads LGHNA; CDR2 reads YSLEER. Trimming removed 4 bases at V and 9 bases at J, with 19 bases between. CDR3 sequence reads: CASSLRGQGFGEQFF. The CDR3 DNA follows: TGCGCCAGCAGCCTAAGAGGGCAGGGCTTCGGTGAGCAGTTCTTC.

This rearrangement joins TRBV12-3 or TRBV12-4 to TRBJ2-5; no definite D call. Trimming stripped 5 bases from V and 2 bases from J, with 15 bases between. This CDR3 comprises 15 residues. CDR3 residues: CASSRTLGPQETQYF. The CDR3 DNA is TGTGCCAGCAGTCGCACGCTCGGACCTCAAGAGACCCAGTACTTC.

This chain links TRBV4-3 with TRBJ2-2; D gene ambiguous. The CDR3 covers 14 residues. The V end was cut by 6 bases, the J end by 3 bases, with 11 bases between. Per the germline V gene, CDR1 is LGHNA and CDR2 is YSLEER. For the CDR3, the DNA is TGCGCCAGCAGACGGGCGTCCCACACCGGGGAGCTGTTTTTT. It encodes CASRRASHTGELFF.

V and J are TRBV6-5 and TRBJ2-3, with D unclear. Trimming took off 0 bases at V and 2 bases at J, with 15 bases between the two ends. The CDR3 has 17 amino acids. CDR1 is MNHEY, CDR2 SVGAGI, per germline. The CDR3 is CASSYSIRRAYTDTQYF. CDR3 coding DNA: TGTGCCAGCAGTTACTCGATCCGTAGGGCTTACACAGATACGCAGTATTTT.

The chain recombines TRBV6-5 with TRBJ2-1, with D possibly called TRBD1 or TRBD2 (5 bases each). Deletions cut 0 bases from V and 0 bases from J, with 9 bases between. CDR1 is MNHEY and CDR2 is SVGAGI in the germline V gene. This CDR3 contains 16 residues. The CDR3, as DNA: TGTGCCAGCAGTTACTCGTGGGGGAACTCCTACAATGAGCAGTTCTTC. It codes for CASSYSWGNSYNEQFF.

This clonotype was counted ten times or more. The rearrangement joins TRBV4-1 to TRBJ2-5; 9 nucleotides line up with TRBD2. The V gene end was trimmed by 0 bases and the J gene end by 4 bases; junction bases not matched to a gene: 12. The V gene's germline CDR1 is MGHRA and CDR2 YSYEKL. This CDR3 region has 18 residues. CDR3 DNA: TGCGCCAGCAGCCAAGATATGGCGGGGGGGCCGAAAAGAGAGACCCAGTACTTC. Protein: CASSQDMAGGPKRETQYF.

Details on this clonotype: At one end the junction does not follow the germline gene, possibly because of a read error. The J gene is TRBJ1-4, the V gene TRBV7-2; TRBD1 is a possible D gene (6 bases). CDR1 and CDR2 from the germline V gene are SGHTA and FQGNSA. CDR3 length equals 15 residues. CDR3 sequence (DNA): TGTGCCAGCAGCTTAGTTTCCCAGGGGAATGAAAATCTGTTTTTT. Protein: CASSLVSQGNENLFF. The full variable domain, rest sourced from reference TRBV7-2 and TRBJ1-4, is GAGVSQSPSNKVTEKGKDVELRCDPISGHTALYWYRQSLGQGLEFLIYFQGNSAPDKSGLPSDRFSAERTGGSVSTLTIQRTQQEDSAVYLCASSLVSQGNENLFFGSGTQLSVL.

This clonotype was observed a few times. The CDR3 spells CASSIGVLAGGLETQYF. The CDR3 region has the DNA TGTGCCAGTAGTATAGGGGTACTAGCGGGGGGGCTTGAGACCCAGTACTTC. The chain employs TRBV19 and TRBJ2-5; 13 bases align to TRBD2. The CDR3 runs to 17 residues. J lost 5 bases, V lost 1 base, and 7 bases had no gene match. Germline V gene lookup returns CDR1 LNHDA and CDR2 SQIVND (reference sequence).

This sequence joins TRBV6-1 and TRBJ2-5; 13 nucleotides agree with TRBD2. Looked up from germline, CDR1 is MNHNS and CDR2 is SASEGT. The V gene end was trimmed by 5 bases and the J gene end by 5 bases; junction bases not matched to a gene: 8. The CDR3 is 16 amino acids. The CDR3, as DNA: TGTGCCAGCAGTTACCGACTAGCGGGGGGCCGGGAGACCCAGTACTTC. This gives the protein CASSYRLAGGRETQYF.

The chain is built from TRBV27 and TRBJ2-2; D is possibly TRBD1 (6 bases). Germline V gene data show CDR1 as MNHEY and CDR2 as SMNVEV (reference sequence). The CDR3 is 14 residues long. Trimming stripped 6 bases from V and 4 bases from J, with 12 bases between. The CDR3 loop is CASRSQGSTGELFF. CDR3 DNA: TGTGCCAGCAGGTCACAGGGTAGCACCGGGGAGCTGTTTTTT.

J is TRBJ1-2 and V is TRBV7-2; D remains unclear. The germline CDR1 and CDR2 sequences are SGHTA and FQGNSA. The germline V and J ends were trimmed by 3 bases and 8 bases, with 7 bases remaining between them. The CDR3 totals 11 residues. The CDR3 region is CASSFTGGYTF. The CDR3 DNA sequence: TGTGCCAGCAGCTTCACGGGGGGCTACACCTTC.

The rearrangement links TRBV12-3 or TRBV12-4 to TRBJ1-4, with 7 bases identical to TRBD1. J was trimmed by 3 bases and V by 5 bases; bases with no gene match: 3. The CDR3 runs 14 residues. Written as DNA, the CDR3 is TGTGCCAGCAGTAACACAGGGGCTAATGAAAAACTGTTTTTT. Amino acids: CASSNTGANEKLFF.

This clonotype came up many times. This rearrangement joins TRBV7-2 to TRBJ1-6, with a possible D match to TRBD1 (5 bases). The germline V and J ends were trimmed by 1 base and 0 bases, with 10 bases remaining between them. CDR3 length: 17 residues. The germline V gene encodes CDR1 SGHTA and CDR2 FQGNSA. The CDR3 loop reads CASSLGGASSYNSPLHF. The CDR3 DNA follows: TGTGCCAGCAGCTTAGGCGGGGCCAGCTCCTATAATTCACCCCTCCACTTT.

The genes are TRBV6-2 or TRBV6-3 and TRBJ2-7; no firm D call. Per germline, CDR1 MNHEY and CDR2 SVGEGT. Trimming stripped 4 bases from V and 1 base from J, with 20 bases between. The CDR3 contains 17 residues. CDR3 protein: CASSFSRTGKKSYEQYV. The CDR3 DNA sequence: TGTGCCAGCAGTTTCTCCAGGACCGGTAAGAAGTCCTACGAGCAGTACGTC.

This clonotype came up a few times. The chain is built from TRBV29-1 and TRBJ1-2, with D hard to call. The CDR3 totals 14 residues. V was shortened by 3 bases and J by 4 bases, with 15 bases between the two germline ends. CDR1 and CDR2 from the germline V gene are SQVTM and ANQGSEA. The CDR3 bases are TGCAGCGTTGATTTTGGAAGACCGACCTATGGCTACACCTTC. Protein sequence: CSVDFGRPTYGYTF.